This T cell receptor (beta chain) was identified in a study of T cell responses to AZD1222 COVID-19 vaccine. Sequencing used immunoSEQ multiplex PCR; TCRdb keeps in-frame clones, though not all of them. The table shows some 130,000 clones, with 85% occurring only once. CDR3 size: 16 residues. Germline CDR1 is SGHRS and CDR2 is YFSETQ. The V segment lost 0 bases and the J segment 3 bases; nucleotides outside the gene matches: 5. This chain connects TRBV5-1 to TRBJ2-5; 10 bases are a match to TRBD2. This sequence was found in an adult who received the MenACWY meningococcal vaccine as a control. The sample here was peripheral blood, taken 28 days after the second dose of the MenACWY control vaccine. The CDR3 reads CASSLGSGGPEETQYF. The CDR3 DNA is TGCGCCAGCAGCTTGGGTAGCGGGGGGCCCGAAGAGACCCAGTACTTC.